Below are 2 T cell receptor beta chains sequenced from a single sample in a study of blood T cell repertoires in COVID-19. TCRdb's copy holds only in-frame clones and misses some; the assay was immunoSEQ multiplex PCR. The sample holds approximately 250,000 clones, roughly 84% seen once. Sequencing input: peripheral blood. The origin of the receptors is a man in his forties with acute or convalescent COVID-19.

The chain carries TRBV18 and TRBJ1-1, with 9 bases aligning to TRBD1. V lost 3 bases, J lost 4 bases, and 6 bases stayed unmatched. Germline CDR1 reads KGHSH; CDR2 reads LQKENI. The CDR3 spans 15 residues. CDR3 loop: CASSPSRDRVTEAFF. In nucleotides, the CDR3 is TGTGCCAGCTCACCTTCCCGGGACAGGGTCACTGAAGCTTTCTTT.

The rearrangement uses TRBV2 and TRBJ1-6; TRBD1 aligns across 8 bases. Per germline, CDR1 SNHLY and CDR2 FYNNEI. Germline trimming cut 5 bases from V and 8 bases from J; bases unmatched to any gene: 5. The CDR3 has 14 residues. As DNA, the CDR3 is TGTGCCAGCAGTTTCCTGGACAGGGATTCACCCCTCCACTTT. It translates to CASSFLDRDSPLHF.